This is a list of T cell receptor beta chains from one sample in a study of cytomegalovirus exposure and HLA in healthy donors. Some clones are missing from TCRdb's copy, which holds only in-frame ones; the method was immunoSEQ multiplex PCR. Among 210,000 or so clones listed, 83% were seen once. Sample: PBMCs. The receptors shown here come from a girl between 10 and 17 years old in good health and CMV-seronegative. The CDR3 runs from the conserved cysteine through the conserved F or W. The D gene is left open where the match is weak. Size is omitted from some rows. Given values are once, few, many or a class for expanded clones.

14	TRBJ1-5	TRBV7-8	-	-	CASSRGASNQPQHF	TGTGCCAGCAGCCGGGGGGCTAGCAATCAGCCCCAGCATTTT
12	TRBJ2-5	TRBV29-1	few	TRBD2	CSAPAGGETQYF	TGCAGCGCCCCAGCGGGAGGAGAGACCCAGTACTTC
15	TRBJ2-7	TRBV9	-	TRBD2	CASSFTSGGPYEQYF	TGTGCCAGCAGCTTCACTAGCGGGGGCCCGTACGAGCAGTACTTC
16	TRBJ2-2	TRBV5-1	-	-	CASSLGGSIWTGELFF	TGCGCCAGCAGCTTGGGCGGGTCGATTTGGACCGGGGAGCTGTTTTTT
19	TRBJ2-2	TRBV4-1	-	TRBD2	CASSPRTSGGLAGGGELFF	TGCGCCAGCAGCCCTCGGACTAGCGGGGGTCTAGCGGGGGGCGGGGAGCTGTTTTTT
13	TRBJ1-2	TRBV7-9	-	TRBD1	CASSLQGSYGYTF	TGTGCCAGCAGCCTACAGGGGTCATATGGCTACACCTTC
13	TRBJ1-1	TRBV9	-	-	CASSVGGQGLAFF	TGTGCCAGCAGCGTAGGGGGGCAGGGCCTGGCTTTCTTT
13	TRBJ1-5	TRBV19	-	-	CASSGQGHQPQHF	TGTGCCAGTAGTGGTCAGGGGCATCAGCCCCAGCATTTT
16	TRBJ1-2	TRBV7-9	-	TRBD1	CASSFMGTEGSDGYTF	TGTGCCAGCAGCTTTATGGGGACAGAGGGCTCGGATGGCTACACCTTC
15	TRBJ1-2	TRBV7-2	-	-	CASSLVRGISYGYTF	TGTGCCAGCAGCTTAGTCCGGGGGATCAGCTATGGCTACACCTTC
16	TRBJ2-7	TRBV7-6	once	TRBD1	CASSLVQGTGDYEQYF	TGTGCCAGCAGCTTAGTCCAGGGGACAGGGGATTACGAGCAGTACTTC
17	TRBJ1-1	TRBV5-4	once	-	CASSLGSGVRGNTEAFF	TGTGCCAGCAGCTTGGGTTCAGGGGTTCGGGGGAACACTGAAGCTTTCTTT
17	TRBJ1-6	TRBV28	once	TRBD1	CASSLRARDRGHSPLHF	TGTGCCAGCAGTTTAAGAGCTAGGGACAGGGGGCATTCACCCCTCCACTTT
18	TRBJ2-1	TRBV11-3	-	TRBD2	CASSLLAALAGIGNEQFF	TGTGCCAGCAGCTTATTAGCAGCATTAGCGGGAATCGGCAATGAGCAGTTCTTC
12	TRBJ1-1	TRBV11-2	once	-	CASSYRERAAFF	TGTGCCAGCAGCTACAGGGAGAGGGCGGCTTTCTTT
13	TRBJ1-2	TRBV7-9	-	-	CASSSDTYYGYTF	TGTGCCAGCAGCTCAGACACTTACTATGGCTACACCTTC
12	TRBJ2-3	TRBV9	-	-	CASSPSTDTQYF	TGTGCCAGCAGCCCCTCCACAGATACGCAGTATTTT
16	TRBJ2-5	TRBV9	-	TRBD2	CASSPGGSGGQETQYF	TGTGCCAGCAGCCCAGGGGGTAGCGGGGGACAAGAGACCCAGTACTTC
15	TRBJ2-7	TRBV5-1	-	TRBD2	CASSLGLAGYYEQYF	TGCGCCAGCAGCTTGGGACTAGCGGGATACTACGAGCAGTACTTC
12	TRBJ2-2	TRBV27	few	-	CASSRPTGELFF	TGTGCCAGCTCGCGCCCCACCGGGGAGCTGTTTTTT
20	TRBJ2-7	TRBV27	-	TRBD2	CASSLGSPGLAEKISYEQYF	TGTGCCAGCAGTTTGGGTAGCCCGGGACTAGCGGAGAAGATCTCCTACGAGCAGTACTTC
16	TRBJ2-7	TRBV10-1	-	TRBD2	CASKLLTSSLSYEQYF	TGCGCCAGCAAGCTTTTGACTAGCTCCCTCTCCTACGAGCAGTACTTC
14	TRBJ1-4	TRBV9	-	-	CASSPQGGREKLFF	TGTGCCAGCAGCCCACAGGGAGGGCGTGAAAAACTGTTTTTT
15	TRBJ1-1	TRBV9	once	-	CASSPDAGRGTEAFF	TGTGCCAGCAGCCCCGACGCAGGGAGGGGCACTGAAGCTTTCTTT
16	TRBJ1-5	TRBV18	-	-	CASSPGQPYSNQPQHF	TGTGCCAGCTCACCCGGACAGCCCTATAGCAATCAGCCCCAGCATTTT
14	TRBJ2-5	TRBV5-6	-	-	CASTGGGIQETQYF	TGTGCCAGCACCGGCGGAGGAATACAAGAGACCCAGTACTTC
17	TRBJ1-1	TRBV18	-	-	CASSPSGRRNMNTEAFF	TGTGCCAGCTCACCATCCGGGAGGAGGAATATGAACACTGAAGCTTTCTTT
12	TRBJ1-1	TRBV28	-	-	CASWEGRTEAFF	TGTGCCAGCTGGGAGGGTCGCACTGAAGCTTTCTTT
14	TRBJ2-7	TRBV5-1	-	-	CASSLGTGTYEQYF	TGCGCCAGCAGCTTGGGAACCGGGACCTACGAGCAGTACTTC
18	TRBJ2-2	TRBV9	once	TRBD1	CASSHRDRGVHNTGELFF	TGTGCCAGCAGCCACCGGGACAGGGGGGTACACAACACCGGGGAGCTGTTTTTT
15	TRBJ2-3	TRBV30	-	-	CAWSVWGGRTDTQYF	TGTGCCTGGAGTGTATGGGGGGGCCGCACAGATACGCAGTATTTT
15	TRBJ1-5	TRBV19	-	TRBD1	CASRITPGQFRPQHF	TGTGCCAGTAGAATTACCCCGGGACAGTTTAGGCCCCAGCATTTT
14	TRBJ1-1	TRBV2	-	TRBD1	CASSVGDRAEEAFF	TGTGCCAGCAGTGTAGGGGACAGGGCAGAGGAAGCTTTCTTT
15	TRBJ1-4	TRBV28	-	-	CASSLSWGRHEKLFF	TGTGCCAGCAGTTTATCTTGGGGGCGGCATGAAAAACTGTTTTTT
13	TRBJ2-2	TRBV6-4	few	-	CASSDSETGELFF	TGTGCCAGCAGTGACTCGGAGACCGGGGAGCTGTTTTTT
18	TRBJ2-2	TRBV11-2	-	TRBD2	CASSVAASGRARQGELFF	TGTGCCAGCAGCGTAGCGGCTAGCGGGAGGGCCAGACAAGGGGAGCTGTTTTTT
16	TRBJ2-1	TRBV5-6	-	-	CASSLRSSETRKEQFF	TGTGCCAGCAGCTTGAGAAGCTCGGAGACCCGAAAGGAGCAGTTCTTC
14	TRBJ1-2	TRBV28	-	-	CASSLAVGNYGYTF	TGTGCCAGCAGTTTGGCGGTCGGAAACTATGGCTACACCTTC
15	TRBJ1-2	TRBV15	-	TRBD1	CATSRRPRGPNGYTF	TGTGCCACCAGCAGACGCCCGAGGGGGCCCAATGGCTACACCTTC
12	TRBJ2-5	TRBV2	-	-	CASSVPPGAQYF	TGTGCCAGCAGTGTACCCCCCGGGGCCCAGTACTTC
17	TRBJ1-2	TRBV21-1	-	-	CASSNNNKGDCDYGYTF	TGTGCCAGCAGCAATAATAACAAGGGGGATTGTGACTATGGCTACACCTTC
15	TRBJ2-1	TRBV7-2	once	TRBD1	CASSLGQGALNEQFF	TGTGCCAGCAGCCTGGGACAGGGGGCCCTCAATGAGCAGTTCTTC
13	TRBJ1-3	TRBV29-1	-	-	CSVEGVPGGTIYF	TGCAGCGTTGAAGGCGTACCCGGCGGCACCATATATTTT
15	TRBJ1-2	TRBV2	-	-	CASRGPLGRGSGYTF	TGTGCCAGCAGGGGTCCCCTGGGTAGGGGCAGTGGCTACACCTTC
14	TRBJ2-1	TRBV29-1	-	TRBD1	CSVNRDRGGDEQFF	TGCAGCGTTAACCGGGACAGGGGTGGGGATGAGCAGTTCTTC
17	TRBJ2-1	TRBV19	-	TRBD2	CASSISFGRERYNEQFF	TGTGCCAGTAGTATCTCCTTCGGGCGGGAGCGGTACAATGAGCAGTTCTTC
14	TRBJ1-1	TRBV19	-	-	CASQRGGRWTEAFF	TGTGCCTCTCAAAGGGGGGGGCGATGGACTGAAGCTTTCTTT
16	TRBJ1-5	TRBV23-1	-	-	CASSQSGGNSNQPQHF	TGCGCCAGCAGTCAATCGGGGGGAAACAGCAATCAGCCCCAGCATTTT
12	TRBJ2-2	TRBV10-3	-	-	CATRTDTGELFF	TGTGCCACCAGGACAGACACCGGGGAGCTGTTTTTT
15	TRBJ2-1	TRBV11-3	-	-	CASSPTTSFNSEQFF	TGTGCCAGCAGCCCTACCACCTCCTTCAACAGTGAGCAGTTCTTC
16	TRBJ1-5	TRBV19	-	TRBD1	CASKRGPSQLDQPQHF	TGTGCCAGTAAGAGGGGGCCCTCTCAACTCGATCAGCCCCAGCATTTT
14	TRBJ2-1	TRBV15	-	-	CATSRDTRGHEQFF	TGTGCCACCAGCCGGGACACCCGAGGGCATGAGCAGTTCTTC
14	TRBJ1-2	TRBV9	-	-	CASSVANRASGYTF	TGTGCCAGCAGCGTAGCAAACAGGGCAAGTGGCTACACCTTC
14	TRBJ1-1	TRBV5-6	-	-	CASSKQLIDTEAFF	TGTGCCAGCAGCAAACAGCTTATCGACACTGAAGCTTTCTTT
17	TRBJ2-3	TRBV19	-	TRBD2	CASSEYHSGRAGDTQYF	TGTGCCAGTAGTGAATACCATAGCGGGAGGGCGGGAGATACGCAGTATTTT
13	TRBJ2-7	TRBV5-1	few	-	CASSLDTSYEQYF	TGCGCCAGCAGCTTAGACACCTCCTACGAGCAGTACTTC
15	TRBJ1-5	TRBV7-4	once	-	CASSLIGNQDQPQHF	TGTGCCAGCAGCTTAATCGGTAACCAGGATCAGCCCCAGCATTTT
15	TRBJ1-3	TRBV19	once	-	CATSRHGYSGNTIYF	TGTGCCACCTCGAGGCACGGCTACTCTGGAAACACCATATATTTT